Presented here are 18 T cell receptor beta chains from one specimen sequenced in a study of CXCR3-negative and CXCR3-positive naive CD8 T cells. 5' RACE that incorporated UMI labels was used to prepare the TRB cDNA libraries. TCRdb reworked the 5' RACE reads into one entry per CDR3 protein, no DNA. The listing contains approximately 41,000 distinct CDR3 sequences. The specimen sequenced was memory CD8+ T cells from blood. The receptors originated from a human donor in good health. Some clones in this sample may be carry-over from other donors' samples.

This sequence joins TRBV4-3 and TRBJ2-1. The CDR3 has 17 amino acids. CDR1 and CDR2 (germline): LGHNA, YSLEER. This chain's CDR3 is CASSQDFSGGSYNEQFF.

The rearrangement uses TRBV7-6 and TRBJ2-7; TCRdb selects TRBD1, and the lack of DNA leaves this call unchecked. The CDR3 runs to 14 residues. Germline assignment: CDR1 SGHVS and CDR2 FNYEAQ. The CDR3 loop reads CASSPKAPSYEQYF.

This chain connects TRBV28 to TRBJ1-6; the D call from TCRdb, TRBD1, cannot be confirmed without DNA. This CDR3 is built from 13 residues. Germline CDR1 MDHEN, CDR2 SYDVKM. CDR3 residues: CASSLEGNSPLHF.

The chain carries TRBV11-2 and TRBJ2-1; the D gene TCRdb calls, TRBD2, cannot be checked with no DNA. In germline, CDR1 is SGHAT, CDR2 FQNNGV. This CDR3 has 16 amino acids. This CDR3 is CASSLDLRGGYNEQFF.

This CDR3 reads CAGSSEDRKQFF. The gene calls are TRBV13 and TRBJ2-1; TCRdb gives TRBD1 as the D gene, but with no DNA this cannot be confirmed. CDR1 is PRHDT, CDR2 FYEKMQ, per germline (reference sequence). The CDR3 loop spans 12 amino acids.

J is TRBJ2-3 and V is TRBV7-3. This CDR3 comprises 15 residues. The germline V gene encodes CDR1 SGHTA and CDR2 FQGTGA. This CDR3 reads CASSLTFGYTDTQYF.

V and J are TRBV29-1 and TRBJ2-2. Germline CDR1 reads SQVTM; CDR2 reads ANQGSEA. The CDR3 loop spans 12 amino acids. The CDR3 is CSVVSGTGELFF.

The chain's CDR3 is CASSSPGLVEQYF. J is TRBJ2-7 and V is TRBV7-8. CDR3 size: 13 residues. Germline CDR1 SGHVS, CDR2 FQNEAQ.

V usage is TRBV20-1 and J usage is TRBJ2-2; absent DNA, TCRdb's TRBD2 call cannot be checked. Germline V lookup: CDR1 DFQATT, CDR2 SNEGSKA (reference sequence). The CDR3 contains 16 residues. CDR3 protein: CSARLPGLGDTGELFF.

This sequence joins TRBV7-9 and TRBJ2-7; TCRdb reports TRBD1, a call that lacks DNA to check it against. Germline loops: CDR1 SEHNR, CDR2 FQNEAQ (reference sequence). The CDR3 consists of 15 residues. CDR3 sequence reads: CASSKNLARGGEQYF.

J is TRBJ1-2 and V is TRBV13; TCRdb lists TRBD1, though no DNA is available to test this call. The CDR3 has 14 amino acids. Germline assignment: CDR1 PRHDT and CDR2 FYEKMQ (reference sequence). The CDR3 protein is CASTLLGGVHGYTF.

This chain's CDR3 is CASSYPRDRAYTDMQYF. V is TRBV6-2 or TRBV6-3 and J is TRBJ2-3; TCRdb's assignment of TRBD1 cannot be checked, as there is no DNA. The CDR3 covers 17 residues. CDR1 MNHEY and CDR2 SVGEGT come from the germline V gene.

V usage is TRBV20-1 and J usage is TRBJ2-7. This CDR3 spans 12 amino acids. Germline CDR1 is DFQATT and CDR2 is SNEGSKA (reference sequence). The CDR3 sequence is CSASRILGEQYF.

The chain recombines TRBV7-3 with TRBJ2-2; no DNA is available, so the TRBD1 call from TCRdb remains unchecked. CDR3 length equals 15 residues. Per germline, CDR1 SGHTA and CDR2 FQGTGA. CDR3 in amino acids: CASSRQGARTGELFF.

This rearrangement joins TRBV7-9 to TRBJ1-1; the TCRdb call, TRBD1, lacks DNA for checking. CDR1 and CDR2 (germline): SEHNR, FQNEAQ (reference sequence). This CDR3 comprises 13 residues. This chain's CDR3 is CATSGGGASEAFF. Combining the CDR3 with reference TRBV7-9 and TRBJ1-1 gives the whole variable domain DTGVSQNPRHKITKRGQNVTFRCDPISEHNRLYWYRQTLGQGPEFLTYFQNEAQLEKSRLLSDRFSAERPKGSFSTLEIQRTEQGDSAMYLCATSGGGASEAFFGQGTRLTVV.

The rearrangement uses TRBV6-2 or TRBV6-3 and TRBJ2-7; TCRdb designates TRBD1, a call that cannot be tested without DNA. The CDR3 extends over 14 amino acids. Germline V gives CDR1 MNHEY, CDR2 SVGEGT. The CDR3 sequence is CASSYSYDSYEQYF.

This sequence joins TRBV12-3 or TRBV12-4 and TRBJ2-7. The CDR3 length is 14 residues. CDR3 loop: CASSLRSESYEQYF.

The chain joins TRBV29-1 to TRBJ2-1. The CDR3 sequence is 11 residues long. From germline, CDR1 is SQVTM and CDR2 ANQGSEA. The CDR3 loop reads CSVDWQNEQFF.